What follows are 30 T cell receptor beta chains derived from one specimen sequenced in a study of PD-1 blockade in mismatch repair-deficient tumors. Profiled with immunoSEQ multiplex PCR; TCRdb holds only in-frame clones, not every one. The sample consists of about 68,000 clones, 60% to 80% of them appearing once. The material sequenced was peripheral blood, taken 2 weeks after starting pembrolizumab. The receptors originated from an adult with mismatch repair-deficient cancer.

The chain is built from TRBV6-5 and TRBJ1-3, with D hard to call. Germline lookup yields CDR1 MNHEY and CDR2 SVGAGI. Trimming left V 0 bases short and J 1 base short, with 4 bases between. This CDR3 region has 14 residues. CDR3 sequence: CASSYSGSGNTIYF. As DNA, the CDR3 is TGTGCCAGCAGTTACTCAGGTTCTGGAAACACCATATATTTT.

The V and J genes are TRBV5-1 and TRBJ2-1; D unresolved. Germline lookup yields CDR1 SGHRS and CDR2 YFSETQ. The CDR3 contains 14 residues. The V end lost 0 bases, the J end lost 6 bases, and 10 bases lay between the germline ends. The CDR3 DNA sequence: TGCGCCAGCAGCTTGGTAGGTCTACCCAATGAGCAGTTCTTC. This gives the protein CASSLVGLPNEQFF.

V is TRBV7-9 and J is TRBJ1-4; possible D gene TRBD1, 6 bases. V was clipped by 1 base and J by 5 bases, with 11 bases between them. There are 15 residues in the CDR3. CDR1 and CDR2 from the germline V gene are SEHNR and FQNEAQ (reference sequence). The CDR3 DNA sequence: TGTGCCAGCAGCTTAGAAGGGGGGACAAATGAAAAACTGTTTTTT. Protein product: CASSLEGGTNEKLFF.

This chain connects TRBV11-2 to TRBJ2-7, with 7 bases identical to TRBD1. The V gene's germline CDR1 is SGHAT and CDR2 FQNNGV. The CDR3 runs to 14 residues. The ends lost 5 bases at V and 5 bases at J; junction bases unmatched: 9. Here the CDR3 DNA reads TGTGCCAGCAGCCCCTCCGGGACAGTCCACGAGCAGTACTTC. Its translation: CASSPSGTVHEQYF.

The V call is TRBV18, the J call TRBJ2-7, with 9 bases lining up with TRBD2. The CDR3 is 18 amino acids. Germline V lookup: CDR1 KGHSH, CDR2 LQKENI. Germline trimming cut 4 bases from V and 3 bases from J; bases unmatched to any gene: 16. CDR3: CASSLSGLAGSLIYEQYF. The CDR3 DNA is TGTGCCAGCTCACTTTCCGGGCTAGCGGGGAGCTTGATCTACGAGCAGTACTTC.

This sequence joins TRBV7-9 and TRBJ2-3; D could derive from TRBD1 or TRBD2 (6 bases each). CDR1 and CDR2 (germline): SEHNR, FQNEAQ (reference sequence). The CDR3 covers 15 residues. Trimming took 5 bases from V and 2 from J, leaving 14 bases between them. Here the CDR3 DNA reads TGTGCCAGCAGCCTATACACGGGGGCCACAGATACGCAGTATTTT. Encoded protein: CASSLYTGATDTQYF.

The DNA for the CDR3 is TGTGCCAGCAGCGGGATACTAGCGGGAGGGCTCGATGAGCAGTTCTTC. Its protein product is CASSGILAGGLDEQFF. This sequence joins TRBV9 and TRBJ2-1; 13 nucleotides agree with TRBD2. The CDR3 spans 16 residues. Germline V CDR1 and CDR2: SGDLS, YYNGEE. Losses at the gene ends were 3 bases for V and 8 bases for J; bases not matched to a gene: 8.

The V and J genes are TRBV15 and TRBJ2-2, with no clear D. This CDR3 has 15 residues. The germline V and J ends were trimmed by 0 bases and 2 bases, with 7 bases remaining between them. Germline loops: CDR1 LNHNV, CDR2 YYDKDF (reference sequence). The CDR3 protein is CATSRDNRNTGELFF. The CDR3 DNA reads TGTGCCACCAGCAGAGATAACAGAAACACCGGGGAGCTGTTTTTT.

V gene TRBV28 combines with J gene TRBJ2-6; 13 positions match TRBD2. CDR1 is MDHEN and CDR2 is SYDVKM in the germline V gene. There are 16 residues in the CDR3. Trimming removed 6 bases from V and 10 bases from J; junction bases left unmatched: 9. This CDR3 reads CASSSTRLAGGNVLTF. CDR3 in DNA: TGTGCCAGCAGCTCCACAAGACTAGCGGGAGGAAACGTCCTGACTTTC.

Points on this clone: A junction end diverges from the germline sequence, so it may reflect a read error. The chain carries TRBV7-7 and TRBJ2-2; TRBD1 is a possible D gene (6 bases). CDR1 and CDR2 from the germline V gene are SSHAT and FNYEAQ (reference sequence). The CDR3 length is 13 residues. DNA of the CDR3: TGTGCTAGCAGCAGAAGACAGGCCGGGGAGCTGTTTTTT. Translated, it gives CASSRRQAGELFF.

This clone was recorded a few times. This chain uses TRBV4-2 with TRBJ2-1; D is undetermined. Trimming cost V 4 bases and J 9 bases, with 13 bases left between them. CDR1 and CDR2 from the germline V gene are LGHNA and YNFKEQ. The CDR3 loop spans 13 amino acids. CDR3 loop: CASSPAQFLEQFF. The CDR3 DNA sequence: TGTGCCAGCAGCCCTGCACAGTTTCTTGAGCAGTTCTTC.

This clone is a singleton in its sample. The chain carries TRBV5-8 and TRBJ2-7; 10 bases are shared with TRBD2. From germline, CDR1 is SGHTS and CDR2 YDEGEE. There are 14 residues in the CDR3. V lost 6 bases, J lost 3 bases, and 6 bases stayed unmatched. For the CDR3, the DNA is TGTGCCAGCACACCGAGACTAGCGGGCTACGAGCAGTACTTC. This codes for CASTPRLAGYEQYF.

This rearrangement joins TRBV7-2 to TRBJ1-1; D uncertain. V lost 1 base and J lost 1, with 7 bases in between. From germline, CDR1 is SGHTA and CDR2 FQGNSA. This CDR3 spans 14 amino acids. The CDR3 nucleotides read TGTGCCAGCAGCTTAGGGGTTACGAACACTGAAGCTTTCTTT. Translated: CASSLGVTNTEAFF. Looking up the rest from reference TRBV7-2 and TRBJ1-1 gives the full variable domain: GAGVSQSPSNKVTEKGKDVELRCDPISGHTALYWYRQSLGQGLEFLIYFQGNSAPDKSGLPSDRFSAERTGGSVSTLTIQRTQQEDSAVYLCASSLGVTNTEAFFGQGTRLTVV.

V and J are TRBV27 and TRBJ2-1; D is unresolved. Deletions cut 4 bases from V and 6 bases from J, with 13 bases between. Per germline, CDR1 MNHEY and CDR2 SMNVEV (reference sequence). This CDR3 has 14 residues. CDR3 amino acids: CASSSPARTNEQFF. Written as DNA, the CDR3 is TGTGCCAGCAGTTCCCCGGCTAGGACCAATGAGCAGTTCTTC.

V and J are TRBV11-2 and TRBJ2-7; D not resolved. CDR3 length equals 13 residues. The germline gives CDR1 SGHAT, CDR2 FQNNGV. V was cut by 1 base and J by 6 bases, with 10 bases left in between. Here the CDR3 DNA reads TGTGCCAGCAGCTTAGGGTCCGGGTCCGAGCAGTACTTC. Its protein product is CASSLGSGSEQYF. Full variable domain (outside the CDR3, taken from reference TRBV11-2 and TRBJ2-7): EAGVAQSPRYKIIEKRQSVAFWCNPISGHATLYWYQQILGQGPKLLIQFQNNGVVDDSQLPKDRFSAERLKGVDSTLKIQPAKLEDSAVYLCASSLGSGSEQYFGPGTRLTVT.

The sample holds a few counts of this clone. The chain recombines TRBV11-2 with TRBJ2-1; D not resolved. From germline, CDR1 is SGHAT and CDR2 FQNNGV. V gave up 5 bases and J gave up 0 bases, with 11 bases separating them. The length of the CDR3 is 15 residues. This CDR3 is CASSATLSSYNEQFF. CDR3 nucleotide sequence: TGTGCCAGCAGCGCTACTCTAAGCTCCTACAATGAGCAGTTCTTC.

This clone came up many times. This rearrangement joins TRBV30 to TRBJ2-7, with a possible D match to TRBD1 (5 bases). The CDR3 runs to 12 residues. Trimming cost V 6 bases and J 2 bases, with 11 bases left between them. The V gene's germline CDR1 is GTSNPN and CDR2 SVGIG (reference sequence). The DNA for the CDR3 is TGTGCCTGTCCGACAGAAACCTACGAGCAGTACTTC. Its translation is CACPTETYEQYF.

The V gene is TRBV7-2, the J gene TRBJ1-3; no definite D call. Germline-derived CDR1 and CDR2 are SGHTA and FQGNSA. V was trimmed by 5 bases and J by 1 base, leaving 12 bases between them. The CDR3 consists of 15 residues. CDR3: CASSPTFRSGNTIYF. In nucleotides, the CDR3 is TGTGCCAGCAGCCCGACTTTTCGGTCTGGAAACACCATATATTTT.

This clone was counted a single time. Here the CDR3 DNA reads TGTGCCAGCAGCTTGGACAGGAACACTGAAGCTTTCTTT. It encodes CASSLDRNTEAFF. This chain uses TRBV7-3 with TRBJ1-1, with D possibly matching TRBD1 (6 bases). Deletions cut 3 bases from V and 1 base from J, with 6 bases between. There are 13 residues in the CDR3. Germline V gene sequence: CDR1 SGHTA, CDR2 FQGTGA.

The chain links TRBV11-3 to TRBJ2-1; possible D gene TRBD1, 5 bases. With 2 bases removed from V and 0 bases from J, the gap between germline ends came to 11 bases. CDR3 length equals 16 residues. Germline assignment: CDR1 SGHNT and CDR2 YENEEA. The CDR3, as DNA: TGTGCCAGCAGCTTAAGGGGTTCGAGCTCCTACAATGAGCAGTTCTTC. Translation: CASSLRGSSSYNEQFF.

The V and J genes are TRBV7-9 and TRBJ2-7, with 11 bases lining up with TRBD2. Germline CDR1 reads SEHNR; CDR2 reads FQNEAQ (reference sequence). This CDR3 has 15 residues. V dropped 5 bases and J dropped 1; count of bases not matched to a gene: 4. For the CDR3, the DNA is TGTGCCAGCAGCACTTTAGCGGGAGGGTCCTACGAGCAGTACTTC. Translation gives CASSTLAGGSYEQYF.

The gene calls are TRBV7-8 and TRBJ1-4, with D tentatively TRBD1 (6 bases). The V gene's germline CDR1 is SGHVS and CDR2 FQNEAQ. V lost 6 bases and J 6 bases, leaving 17 bases between the germline ends. The CDR3 is 15 amino acids. CDR3 amino acids: CASSKNRDRHEKLFF. CDR3 nucleotide sequence: TGTGCCAGCAGTAAAAATCGAGACAGGCATGAAAAACTGTTTTTT.

The rearrangement uses TRBV7-9 and TRBJ2-2, with 7 bases fitting TRBD1. The CDR3 sequence is 14 residues long. CDR1 is SEHNR and CDR2 is FQNEAQ in the germline V gene (reference sequence). After removal of 3 bases from V and 6 bases from J, the junction contained 4 bases not matched to a gene. The DNA of the CDR3 is TGTGCCAGCAGCTTCGTAGGGGGCTCCGGGGAGCTGTTTTTT. Translation gives CASSFVGGSGELFF.

The chain employs TRBV6-1 and TRBJ2-1; 10 bases fit TRBD1. The CDR3 is made up of 15 amino acids. Germline trimming cut 4 bases from V and 1 base from J; bases unmatched to any gene: 1. CDR1 is MNHNS and CDR2 is SASEGT in the germline V gene. The CDR3 is CASSADRGSYNEQFF. Written as DNA, the CDR3 is TGTGCCAGCAGTGCGGACAGGGGGTCCTACAATGAGCAGTTCTTC.

The gene calls are TRBV5-1 and TRBJ1-1; no definite D call. The CDR3 is made up of 16 amino acids. In germline, CDR1 is SGHRS, CDR2 YFSETQ. Trimming cost V 3 bases and J 0 bases, with 15 bases left between them. This chain's CDR3 is CASSSQGSDMNTEAFF. The CDR3, as DNA: TGCGCCAGCAGCTCTCAAGGGTCAGATATGAACACTGAAGCTTTCTTT.

The V gene is TRBV5-1, the J gene TRBJ2-7; no firm D call. This CDR3 has 12 amino acids. The V gene lost 4 bases and the J gene lost 4 bases, with 9 bases spanning the gap. Germline CDR1 SGHRS, CDR2 YFSETQ. The CDR3 DNA reads as TGCGCCAGCAGCCAGTTGGGTTACGAGCAGTACTTC. Translating gives CASSQLGYEQYF.

The rearrangement links TRBV7-9 to TRBJ1-2, with D unresolved. The CDR3 loop spans 13 amino acids. The germline V gene encodes CDR1 SEHNR and CDR2 FQNEAQ (reference sequence). V was cut by 5 bases and J by 5 bases, with 12 bases left in between. CDR3 sequence: CASSRSETYGYTF. For the CDR3, the DNA is TGTGCCAGCAGCCGGTCGGAGACTTATGGCTACACCTTC.

The gene calls are TRBV11-2 and TRBJ2-7; 7 bases map to TRBD2. The CDR3 totals 16 residues. V lost 1 base and J lost 2; bases outside the gene matches: 8. Germline V lookup: CDR1 SGHAT, CDR2 FQNNGV. In nucleotides, the CDR3 is TGTGCCAGCAGCTTAGTAGGTCTAGCGGCCACCTACGAGCAGTACTTC. Residues: CASSLVGLAATYEQYF.

The rearrangement uses TRBV5-6 and TRBJ1-2, with D perhaps TRBD1 (5 bases). The V and J ends lost 2 bases and 5 bases respectively, with 16 bases between them. The CDR3 consists of 15 residues. Germline V gene sequence: CDR1 SGHDT, CDR2 YYEEEE. CDR3 DNA sequence: TGTGCCAGCAGCTTTGGAGGGGAGGAGAGATATGGCTACACCTTC. Translated: CASSFGGEERYGYTF. Together with reference TRBV5-6 and TRBJ1-2, the CDR3 gives the full variable domain: DAGVTQSPTHLIKTRGQQVTLRCSPKSGHDTVSWYQQALGQGPQFIFQYYEEEERQRGNFPDRFSGHQFPNYSSELNVNALLLGDSALYLCASSFGGEERYGYTFGSGTRLTVV.

The chain is built from TRBV4-2 and TRBJ2-1; D call uncertain. The ends were cut back, 3 bases at V and 4 bases at J, with 19 bases in the middle. Germline CDR1 LGHNA, CDR2 YNFKEQ. This CDR3 is 17 amino acids long. The CDR3 sequence is CASSQSERSSLYNEQFF. CDR3 DNA sequence: TGTGCCAGCAGCCAGTCCGAGCGATCCTCTCTATACAATGAGCAGTTCTTC.